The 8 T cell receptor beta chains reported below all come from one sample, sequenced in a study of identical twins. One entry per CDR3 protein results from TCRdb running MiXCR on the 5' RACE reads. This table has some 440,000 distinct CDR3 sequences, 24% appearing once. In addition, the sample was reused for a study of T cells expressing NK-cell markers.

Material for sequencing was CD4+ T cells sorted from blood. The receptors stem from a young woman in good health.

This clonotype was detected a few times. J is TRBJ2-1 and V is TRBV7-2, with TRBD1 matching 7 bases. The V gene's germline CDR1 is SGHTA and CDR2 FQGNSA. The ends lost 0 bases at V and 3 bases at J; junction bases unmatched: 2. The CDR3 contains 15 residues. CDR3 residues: CASSLAGTDYNEQFF. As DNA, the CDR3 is TGTGCCAGCAGCTTAGCGGGGACAGACTACAATGAGCAGTTCTTC.

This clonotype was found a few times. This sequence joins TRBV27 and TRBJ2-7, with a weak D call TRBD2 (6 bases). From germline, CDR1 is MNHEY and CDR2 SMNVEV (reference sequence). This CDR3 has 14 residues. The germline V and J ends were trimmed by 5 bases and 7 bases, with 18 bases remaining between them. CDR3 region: CASSRDGGRREQYF. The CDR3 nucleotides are TGTGCCAGCAGTCGGGACGGAGGGAGAAGAGAGCAGTACTTC.

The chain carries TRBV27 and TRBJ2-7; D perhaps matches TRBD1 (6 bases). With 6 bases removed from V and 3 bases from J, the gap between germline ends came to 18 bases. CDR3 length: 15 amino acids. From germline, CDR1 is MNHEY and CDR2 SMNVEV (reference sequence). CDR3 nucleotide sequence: TGTGCCAGCAGCGGGTACCGGGACAATCACTACGAGCAGTACTTC. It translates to CASSGYRDNHYEQYF.

CDR3 amino acids: CSASSDRGHNEQFF. The CDR3 region has the DNA TGCAGTGCTAGTTCGGACAGGGGTCACAATGAGCAGTTCTTC. The J gene is TRBJ2-1, the V gene TRBV20-1; the match to TRBD1 covers 9 bases. This CDR3 comprises 14 residues. CDR1 DFQATT and CDR2 SNEGSKA come from the germline V gene (reference sequence). Losses at the gene ends were 3 bases for V and 5 bases for J; bases not matched to a gene: 5.

The CDR3 spells CASTEALVTGELFF. The CDR3 nucleotides read TGTGCCAGCACGGAGGCCCTCGTTACCGGGGAGCTGTTTTTT. The chain recombines TRBV2 with TRBJ2-2, with D tentatively TRBD2 (5 bases). The CDR3 spans 14 residues. Trimming left V 7 bases short and J 5 bases short, with 14 bases between. Germline CDR1 SNHLY, CDR2 FYNNEI.

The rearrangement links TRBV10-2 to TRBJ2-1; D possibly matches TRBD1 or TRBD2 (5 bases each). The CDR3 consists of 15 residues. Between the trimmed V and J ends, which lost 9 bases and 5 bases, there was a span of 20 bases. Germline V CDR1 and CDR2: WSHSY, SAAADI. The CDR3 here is CASASGRTRNNEQFF. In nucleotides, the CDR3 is TGCGCCAGTGCTTCGGGGCGGACCCGAAACAATGAGCAGTTCTTC.

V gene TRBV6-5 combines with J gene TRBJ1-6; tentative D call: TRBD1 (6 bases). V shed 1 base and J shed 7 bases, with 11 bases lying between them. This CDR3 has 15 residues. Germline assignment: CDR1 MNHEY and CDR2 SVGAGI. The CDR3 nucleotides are TGTGCCAGCAGTTACTTGGGGGGCGGGAATTCACCCCTCCACTTT. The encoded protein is CASSYLGGGNSPLHF.

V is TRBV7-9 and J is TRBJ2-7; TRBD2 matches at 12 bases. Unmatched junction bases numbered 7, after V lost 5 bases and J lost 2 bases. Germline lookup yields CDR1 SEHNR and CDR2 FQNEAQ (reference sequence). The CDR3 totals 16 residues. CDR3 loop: CASSPRTSGKPYEQYF. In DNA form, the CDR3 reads TGTGCCAGCAGCCCTCGGACTAGCGGGAAACCCTACGAGCAGTACTTC.